What follows describes a single TCR beta chain. This sample is part of a study of blood T cell repertoires in COVID-19. The wider study: PBMCs, B-cell-depleted T cells, or T cells provided the cDNA or gDNA that made up the material.

The CDR3 runs 12 residues. V dropped 4 bases and J dropped 8 bases, with 11 bases sitting between them. In germline, CDR1 is MNHEY, CDR2 SVGAGI. Original processing notes: Amplification of reference gene primers provided the estimated nucleated cell counts. This table comes from immunoSEQ multiplex PCR, and its TCRdb copy is limited to in-frame clones, with some not included. That table furnishes V, J and clone size, whereas the DNA furnished D and trimming. The repertoire holds approximately 150,000 clones, with around 90% as singletons. The sample taken for sequencing was peripheral blood. The clonotype comes from a man aged 18 to 29 with COVID-19, enrolled during active disease. V is TRBV6-5 and J is TRBJ1-2; D gene uncertain. The CDR3: CASSSLGGGYTF. Written as DNA, the CDR3 is TGTGCCAGCAGTTCCCTAGGCGGGGGCTACACCTTC.